This is a list of T cell receptor beta chains from one sample in a study of human T cells and chemical hapten exposure. TCRdb reanalysed the RACE reads using MiXCR and keeps one entry per CDR3 protein. Here the sample spans over 50,000 distinct CDR3 sequences, more than 9.5% being singletons. Sequences were derived from whole blood, sampled in connection with sensitization to the hapten diphenylcyclopropenone (DPC). The origin of the receptors is a middle-aged woman with alopecia areata. Some clones in this sample may be carry-over from other donors' samples. Each CDR3 is given with its conserved first and last residue. Fields, in order: J gene, D gene, V gene, clone size, CDR3 protein, CDR3 DNA. The D gene is left open where the match is weak. Size is omitted from some rows. Given values are once, few, many or a class for expanded clones.

TRBJ2-2	TRBD2	TRBV5-1	few	CASSFGGSTGELFF	TGCGCCAGCAGCTTTGGCGGGAGCACCGGGGAGCTGTTTTTT
TRBJ2-5	.	TRBV19	.	CASSPRLTQETQYF	TGTGCCAGTAGTCCCCGTCTCACCCAAGAGACCCAGTACTTC
TRBJ2-2	.	TRBV5-6	few	CASSLPGQITGELFF	TGTGCCAGCAGCTTGCCAGGACAGATCACCGGGGAGCTGTTTTTT
TRBJ2-7	.	TRBV28	.	CASGQGGEQYF	TGTGCCAGCGGGCAGGGGGGCGAGCAGTACTTC
TRBJ1-1	TRBD1	TRBV3-1	.	CASSQGYRGAEAFF	TGTGCCAGCAGCCAAGGATACAGGGGAGCTGAAGCTTTCTTT
TRBJ2-5	.	TRBV4-2	.	CASSPSTVSEETQYF	TGTGCCAGCAGTCCGTCGACAGTGTCTGAAGAGACCCAGTACTTC
TRBJ2-1	TRBD2	TRBV7-2	few	CASSLASGGASFF	TGTGCCAGCAGCTTAGCTAGCGGGGGGGCTTCGTTCTTC
TRBJ1-5	.	TRBV12-3/TRBV12-4	few	CASSFPSNQPQHF	TGTGCCAGCAGTTTTCCGAGCAATCAGCCCCAGCATTTT
TRBJ2-3	TRBD1	TRBV7-8	few	CASRPPGQGARGQYF	TGTGCCAGCAGGCCCCCGGGACAGGGGGCGAGAGGGCAGTATTTT
TRBJ2-6	.	TRBV6-1	few	CASSEAIFQSGANVLTF	TGTGCCAGCAGTGAAGCGATCTTCCAATCTGGGGCCAACGTCCTGACTTTC
TRBJ2-1	.	TRBV4-1	.	CASSQFAYNEQFF	TGCGCCAGCAGCCAATTCGCCTACAATGAGCAGTTCTTC
TRBJ1-4	.	TRBV20-1	few	CSAGGQSSNEKLFF	TGCAGTGCTGGCGGACAGAGCTCTAATGAAAAACTGTTTTTT
TRBJ1-6	.	TRBV20-1	many	CSARRGLRTLSSYNSPLHF	TGCAGTGCTAGAAGGGGCCTCCGGACCCTGAGCTCCTATAATTCACCCCTCCACTTT
TRBJ1-5	.	TRBV29-1	few	CSVQAYSNQPQHF	TGCAGCGTTCAGGCTTATAGCAATCAGCCCCAGCATTTT
TRBJ2-1	TRBD2	TRBV28	few	CASSILGLAGGEQFF	TGTGCCAGCAGTATACTAGGACTAGCGGGAGGAGAGCAGTTCTTC
TRBJ2-3	TRBD2	TRBV2	few	CASRGLSGIADTQYF	TGTGCCAGCAGGGGTCTTAGCGGGATTGCAGATACGCAGTATTTT
TRBJ2-3	.	TRBV10-2	.	CARERCRVGTDTQYF	TGCGCCAGGGAGAGGTGTCGGGTTGGGACAGATACGCAGTATTTT
TRBJ1-1	.	TRBV12-3/TRBV12-4	many	CASSLWAGQDTEAFF	TGTGCCAGCAGTTTATGGGCGGGACAAGACACTGAAGCTTTCTTT
TRBJ2-2	TRBD2	TRBV9	.	CASSVPGLAGATGELFF	TGTGCCAGCAGCGTTCCTGGACTAGCGGGAGCCACCGGGGAGCTGTTTTTT
TRBJ2-7	.	TRBV12-3/TRBV12-4	.	CASTEYGLSYEQYF	TGTGCCAGCACGGAGTATGGCCTCTCCTACGAGCAGTACTTC
TRBJ2-3	TRBD2	TRBV5-1	.	CASSWGGSTDTQYF	TGCGCCAGCAGCTGGGGAGGGAGCACAGATACGCAGTATTTT
TRBJ2-1	.	TRBV4-1	few	CASSQPLIHNEQFF	TGCGCCAGCAGCCAACCACTAATCCACAATGAGCAGTTCTTC
TRBJ2-5	TRBD1	TRBV28	few	CASRTGRETQYF	TGTGCCAGCAGGACAGGGCGCGAGACCCAGTACTTC
TRBJ1-6	TRBD1	TRBV11-3	few	CASSLDRGSNSPLHF	TGTGCCAGCAGCCTGGACAGGGGGTCCAATTCACCCCTCCACTTT
TRBJ1-4	TRBD1	TRBV3-1	.	CASSPGTGSEKLFF	TGTGCCAGCAGCCCCGGGACAGGGAGTGAAAAACTGTTTTTT
TRBJ1-1	.	TRBV7-6	.	CASSPPGGLLAFF	TGTGCCAGCAGCCCACCAGGAGGGCTACTGGCTTTCTTT
TRBJ2-5	TRBD1	TRBV5-4	.	CASSWDRGQETQYF	TGTGCCAGCAGCTGGGACAGGGGGCAGGAGACCCAGTACTTC